The rows below give T cell receptor beta chains drawn from one sample of a study of blood T cell repertoires in COVID-19. Assay used: immunoSEQ multiplex PCR; TCRdb lists only in-frame clones, some missing. Of 200,000 to 300,000 clones in the sample, more than 75% are singletons; the top ten hold over 7.5%. The sample was peripheral blood. These receptors originate from a middle-aged man who had recovered from COVID-19. Each CDR3 is given with its conserved first and last residue. The order of the fields is D gene, J gene, clone size, V gene, CDR3 protein, CDR3 DNA. The D gene is left open where the match is weak. Clone size, where shown, is once, few, many, or a class for clones that have expanded.

TRBD1 | TRBJ1-1 | - | TRBV4-1 | CASTGTGDAFF | TGCGCCAGCACCGGGACAGGGGACGCTTTCTTT
- | TRBJ1-5 | - | TRBV6-5 | CASSRASGRNQPQHF | TGTGCCAGCAGCCGGGCCTCGGGAAGGAATCAGCCCCAGCATTTT
TRBD2 | TRBJ2-7 | - | TRBV28 | CASSPWTSGIVNEQYF | TGTGCCAGCAGTCCGTGGACTAGCGGGATAGTCAACGAGCAGTACTTC
- | TRBJ2-3 | - | TRBV7-3 | CASSFYGTDTQYF | TGTGCCAGCAGCTTTTATGGCACAGATACGCAGTATTTT
TRBD2 | TRBJ2-2 | - | TRBV7-9 | CASSFPREAGELFF | TGTGCCAGCAGCTTCCCCCGGGAGGCCGGGGAGCTGTTTTTT
- | TRBJ2-1 | - | TRBV11-2 | CASSLLRGGYNEQFF | TGTGCCAGCAGCCTGCTGCGGGGCGGGTACAATGAGCAGTTCTTC
- | TRBJ2-2 | - | TRBV5-5 | CASSSTSGELFF | TGTGCCAGCAGCTCGACATCCGGGGAGCTGTTTTTT
TRBD2 | TRBJ2-1 | - | TRBV11-3 | CASSPSNGRAIQEQFF | TGTGCCAGCAGCCCGTCCAACGGGAGGGCAATACAGGAGCAGTTCTTC
- | TRBJ1-2 | once | TRBV5-8 | CASSLGTAYGYTF | TGTGCCAGCAGCTTGGGGACAGCCTATGGCTACACCTTC
- | TRBJ2-6 | once | TRBV5-1 | CAGSETAGANVLTF | TGCGCCGGGTCTGAAACAGCCGGGGCCAACGTCCTGACTTTC
- | TRBJ1-1 | - | TRBV5-5 | CASSFVSNTEAFF | TGTGCCAGCAGCTTTGTATCGAACACTGAAGCTTTCTTT
- | TRBJ1-1 | - | TRBV10-3 | CAISEPFSDSGWTEAFF | TGTGCCATCAGTGAGCCTTTCTCGGACAGTGGATGGACTGAAGCTTTCTTT
- | TRBJ2-1 | - | TRBV7-9 | CASKYFGPSGGNTNEQFF | -
TRBD1 | TRBJ1-5 | - | TRBV12-3/TRBV12-4 | CASTRTGHPPHF | TGTGCCAGCACCAGGACAGGGCATCCTCCGCATTTT
TRBD1 | TRBJ1-1 | - | TRBV6-5 | CASSRRQGQNEAFF | TGTGCCAGCAGTAGACGACAGGGACAAAATGAGGCTTTCTTT
TRBD2 | TRBJ2-3 | - | TRBV2 | CATKWLAGSTDTQYF | TGTGCCACCAAGTGGCTAGCGGGGTCCACAGATACGCAGTATTTT
- | TRBJ1-1 | - | TRBV7-3 | CASSLMGGGNTEAFF | TGTGCCAGCAGCTTAATGGGCGGGGGCAACACTGAAGCTTTCTTT
TRBD2 | TRBJ2-7 | - | TRBV27 | CASSSSGGAGREQYF | TGTGCCAGCAGTTCGTCCGGGGGGGCCGGTCGCGAGCAGTACTTC
- | TRBJ2-2 | once | TRBV11-2 | CASSLDVASGELFF | TGTGCCAGCAGCTTAGATGTCGCTAGCGGGGAGCTGTTTTTT
TRBD1 | TRBJ1-2 | - | TRBV7-2 | CASSISGTGYDGYTF | TGTGCCAGCAGCATCTCCGGGACAGGGTACGATGGCTACACCTTC
- | TRBJ1-5 | - | TRBV9 | CASAGGGALNQPQHF | TGTGCCAGCGCGGGGGGCGGGGCCCTCAATCAGCCCCAGCATTTT
- | TRBJ1-6 | - | TRBV7-6 | CASSPSQRGVNNSPLHF | TGTGCCAGCAGCCCGTCGCAAAGGGGCGTGAATAATTCACCCCTCCACTTT
- | TRBJ2-2 | - | TRBV7-9 | CASSPQAGLLSTGELFF | TGTGCCAGCAGCCCTCAAGCCGGTCTCCTCTCCACCGGGGAGCTGTTTTTT
- | TRBJ1-1 | few | TRBV19 | CATMWGGPGTTEAFF | TGTGCCACCATGTGGGGGGGGCCGGGAACCACTGAAGCTTTCTTT
- | TRBJ1-2 | - | TRBV7-9 | CASSRPRQKYGYTF | TGTGCCAGCAGCCGCCCCAGGCAGAAATATGGCTACACCTTC
TRBD2 | TRBJ2-1 | - | TRBV7-2 | CASSLRAGGRRYEQFF | TGTGCCAGCAGCTTAAGAGCGGGAGGGCGACGATATGAGCAGTTCTTC
- | TRBJ2-7 | - | TRBV19 | CASSTRGFGSYEQYF | TGTGCCAGTAGTACCCGAGGGTTCGGCTCCTACGAGCAGTACTTC
TRBD1 | TRBJ2-1 | - | TRBV7-7 | CASSLDGTGLKEQFF | TGTGCCAGCAGCTTAGACGGGACAGGGTTAAAGGAGCAGTTCTTC
TRBD1 | TRBJ2-7 | - | TRBV6-5 | CASGREHRGSYEQYF | TGTGCCAGCGGACGAGAGCACAGGGGCTCCTACGAGCAGTACTTC
- | TRBJ1-4 | - | TRBV19 | CASSIGGRWSGEKLFF | TGTGCCAGTAGTATAGGGGGCCGTTGGTCAGGCGAAAAACTGTTTTTT
- | TRBJ2-4 | once | TRBV15 | CATSRTENIQYF | TGTGCCACCAGCAGAACAGAAAACATTCAGTACTTC
- | TRBJ1-5 | - | TRBV7-9 | CASSSTGTSGAVNQPQHF | TGTGCCAGCAGCTCTACCGGTACCTCAGGGGCAGTGAATCAGCCCCAGCATTTT
TRBD2 | TRBJ2-3 | once | TRBV7-9 | CASSSPVAGVRADTQYF | TGTGCCAGCAGCTCCCCAGTAGCGGGGGTAAGGGCAGATACGCAGTATTTT
TRBD1 | TRBJ2-5 | - | TRBV6-2/TRBV6-3 | CASSYIGSGFRDRGETQYF | TGTGCCAGCAGTTACATAGGTTCCGGCTTCCGAGACAGGGGAGAGACCCAGTACTTC
TRBD1 | TRBJ2-5 | - | TRBV13 | CASSQTGVETQYF | TGTGCCAGCAGTCAAACAGGGGTGGAGACCCAGTACTTC
TRBD1 | TRBJ1-5 | - | TRBV24-1 | CATSDPRQGPSNQPQHF | TGTGCCACCAGTGATCCGAGACAGGGGCCTAGCAATCAGCCCCAGCATTTT
TRBD2 | TRBJ2-5 | - | TRBV29-1 | CSVDGGVLETQYF | TGCAGCGTTGATGGGGGGGTTTTAGAGACCCAGTACTTC
- | TRBJ1-3 | few | TRBV7-8 | CASSLVRTPSPGNTIYF | TGTGCCAGCAGCTTAGTCCGGACACCCTCACCTGGAAACACCATATATTTT
TRBD1 | TRBJ2-3 | - | TRBV27 | CASSLGQGWADTQYF | TGTGCCAGCAGCCTAGGACAGGGGTGGGCAGATACGCAGTATTTT
TRBD2 | TRBJ2-1 | - | TRBV5-1 | CASSLGLAKYNEQFF | TGCGCCAGCAGCTTGGGACTAGCCAAGTACAATGAGCAGTTCTTC
- | TRBJ1-5 | - | TRBV7-9 | CASSFSGEGQPQHF | TGTGCCAGCAGCTTCTCGGGTGAGGGTCAGCCCCAGCATTTT
- | TRBJ1-1 | - | TRBV18 | CASSPLQNTEAFF | TGTGCCAGCTCACCATTACAGAACACTGAAGCTTTCTTT
TRBD2 | TRBJ2-5 | - | TRBV3-1/TRBV3-2 | CASSHRIRLAGGPEETQYF | TGTGCCAGCAGCCACCGAATACGACTAGCGGGGGGGCCGGAGGAGACCCAGTACTTC
TRBD2 | TRBJ2-1 | - | TRBV29-1 | CSVAGIGTSGRAGGQFF | TGCAGCGTTGCGGGGATTGGGACTAGCGGGAGGGCCGGGGGGCAGTTCTTC
- | TRBJ1-2 | - | TRBV5-1 | CASSSGSQTGGYTF | TGCGCCAGCAGCTCAGGATCCCAAACAGGCGGCTACACCTTC